This T cell receptor (beta chain) emerged from a study of OX40 agonist ivuxolimab in advanced cancers. Patients with autoimmune history or systemic immunosuppression were excluded. This CDR3 contains 12 residues. The germline gives CDR1 SEHNR, CDR2 FQNEAQ (reference sequence). The J segment lost 5 bases and the V segment lost 7 bases, leaving 4 bases of the junction unmatched. Measured with immunoSEQ multiplex PCR; TCRdb has only the in-frame clones, and not every one. The table includes more than 60,000 clones, 90% detected once. The chain combines TRBV7-9 with TRBJ1-1; 7 positions agree with TRBD1. The sample consisted of CD4+ or CD8+ T cells sorted from blood, taken in a trial of the OX40 agonist ivuxolimab. The TCR originated in an adult with an advanced solid tumor such as melanoma, head and neck, liver or kidney cancer. CDR3 DNA: TGTGCCAGCACGATACAGGGGACTGAAGCTTTCTTT. This translates into CASTIQGTEAFF.